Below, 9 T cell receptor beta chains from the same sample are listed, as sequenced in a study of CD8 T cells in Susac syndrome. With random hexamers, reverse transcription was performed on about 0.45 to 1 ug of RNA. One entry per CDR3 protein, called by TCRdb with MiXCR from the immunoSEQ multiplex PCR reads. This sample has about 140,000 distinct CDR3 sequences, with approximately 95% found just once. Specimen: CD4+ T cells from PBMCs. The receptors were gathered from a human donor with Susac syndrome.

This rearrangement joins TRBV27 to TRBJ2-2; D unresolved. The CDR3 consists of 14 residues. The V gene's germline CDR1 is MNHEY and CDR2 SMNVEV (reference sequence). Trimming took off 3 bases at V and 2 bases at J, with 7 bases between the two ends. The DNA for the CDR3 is TGTGCCAGCAGTTTCGAGGTTAACACCGGGGAGCTGTTTTTT. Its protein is CASSFEVNTGELFF.

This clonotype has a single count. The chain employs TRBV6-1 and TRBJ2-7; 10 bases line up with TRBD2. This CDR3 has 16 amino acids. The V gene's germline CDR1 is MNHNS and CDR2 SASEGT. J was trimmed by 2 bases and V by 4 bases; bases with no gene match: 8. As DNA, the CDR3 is TGTGCCAGCAGTGCTACTAGCGGGATGGGGACCTACGAGCAGTACTTC. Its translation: CASSATSGMGTYEQYF.

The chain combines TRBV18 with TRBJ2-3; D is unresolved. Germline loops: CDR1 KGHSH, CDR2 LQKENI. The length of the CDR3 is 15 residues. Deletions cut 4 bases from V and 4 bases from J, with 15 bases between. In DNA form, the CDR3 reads TGTGCCAGCTCACAGGAGATGACGCGTTCAGATACGCAGTATTTT. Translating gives CASSQEMTRSDTQYF.

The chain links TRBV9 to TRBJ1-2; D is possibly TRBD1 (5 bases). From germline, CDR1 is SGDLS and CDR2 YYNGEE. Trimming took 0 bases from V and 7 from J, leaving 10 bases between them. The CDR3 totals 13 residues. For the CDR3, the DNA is TGTGCCAGCAGCGTAGGCGGCAGGGCTGGCTACACCTTC. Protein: CASSVGGRAGYTF.

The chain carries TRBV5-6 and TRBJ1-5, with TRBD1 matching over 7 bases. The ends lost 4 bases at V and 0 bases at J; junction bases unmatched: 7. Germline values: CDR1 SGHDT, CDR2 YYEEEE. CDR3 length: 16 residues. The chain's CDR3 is CASSLGTDYSNQPQHF. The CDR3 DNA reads TGTGCCAGCAGCCTCGGGACAGATTATAGCAATCAGCCCCAGCATTTT.

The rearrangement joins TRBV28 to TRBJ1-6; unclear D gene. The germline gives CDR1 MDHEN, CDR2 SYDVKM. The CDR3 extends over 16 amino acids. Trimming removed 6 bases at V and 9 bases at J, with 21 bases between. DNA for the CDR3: TGTGCCAGCAGCTTCGCGGGCACCCCAGCGGGTTCACCCCTCCACTTT. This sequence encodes CASSFAGTPAGSPLHF.

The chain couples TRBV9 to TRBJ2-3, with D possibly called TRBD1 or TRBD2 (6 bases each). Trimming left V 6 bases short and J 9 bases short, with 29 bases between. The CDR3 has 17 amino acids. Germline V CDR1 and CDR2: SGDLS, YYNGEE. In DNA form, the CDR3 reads TGTGCCAGCAACTTGGGGGCGGGCCGACGGGAGCCAGCGACGCAGTATTTT. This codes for CASNLGAGRREPATQYF.

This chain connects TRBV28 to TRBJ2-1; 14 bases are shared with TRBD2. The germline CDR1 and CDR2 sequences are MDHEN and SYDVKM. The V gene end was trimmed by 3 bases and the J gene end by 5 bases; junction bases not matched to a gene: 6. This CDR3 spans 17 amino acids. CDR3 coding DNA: TGTGCCAGCAGTTTTCGGACTAGCGGGGGGCCGAACAATGAGCAGTTCTTC. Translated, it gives CASSFRTSGGPNNEQFF. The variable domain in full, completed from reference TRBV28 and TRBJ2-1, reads DVKVTQSSRYLVKRTGEKVFLECVQDMDHENMFWYRQDPGLGLRLIYFSYDVKMKEKGDIPEGYSVSREKKERFSLILESASTNQTSMYLCASSFRTSGGPNNEQFFGPGTRLTVL.

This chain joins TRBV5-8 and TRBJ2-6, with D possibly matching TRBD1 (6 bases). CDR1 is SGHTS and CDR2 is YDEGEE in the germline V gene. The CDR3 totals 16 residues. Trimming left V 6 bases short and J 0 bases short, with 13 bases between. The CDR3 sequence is CASNRRGSSGANVLTF. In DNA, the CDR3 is TGTGCCAGCAACCGCAGGGGAAGCTCTGGGGCCAACGTCCTGACTTTC.